Listed here is a single TCR beta chain. This record belongs to a study of CD8+ T cells in alopecia areata. This CDR3 spans 15 amino acids. The ends were cut back, 0 bases at V and 5 bases at J, with 13 bases in the middle. CDR1 MNHEY and CDR2 SVGAGI come from the germline V gene. Extraction and reverse transcription of RNA yielded cDNA as the sequencing template. Sequenced by immunoSEQ multiplex PCR; TCRdb stores in-frame clones only, minus some. The sample holds 25,000 or so clones, about 47% seen once. What was sequenced was NKG2D-high CD8+ T cells sorted from blood. V usage is TRBV6-5 and J usage is TRBJ1-1, with D possibly TRBD1 on 5 matching bases. The clonotype comes from a human donor with alopecia areata. CDR3 sequence (DNA): TGTGCCAGCAGTTACTCGTGGGCAGGGAGGACTGAAGCTTTCTTT. This codes for CASSYSWAGRTEAFF.